This T cell receptor beta chain was sequenced during a study of CD8+ T cells in alopecia areata. Background on the study: Grafting placed skin from roughly 6-13-month-old C3H/HeJ donors with spontaneous alopecia onto approximately 7-11-week-old female C3H/HeJ mice.

Overall study results and limits: When scalp samples are sequenced, resident alphabeta T cells of normal skin are also captured. Especially in alopecia totalis/universalis, lesional scalp showed greater clonality than normal scalp did. TCR sharing was clearer in mice than between patients, perhaps partly owing to patient HLA diversity.

CD4, CD8alpha, NKG2D, NKG2ACE and other markers guided sorting of pooled cutaneous lymph node cells. Germline loops: CDR1 NSHNY, CDR2 SYGAGN. CDR3 length: 12 amino acids. This clone was counted only a few times. The antigen is unknown. Mouse gene names and germline throughout. The DNA ends 4 residues before the CDR3 does, and the rest of the CDR3 is filled in from the germline J gene. Following extraction, RNA underwent reverse transcription to cDNA, which served as the sequencing template. Only in-frame clones appear in the TCRdb table, and some are missing; sequencing was by immunoSEQ multiplex PCR. This sample has under 350,000 clones, each found more than once.

V is TRBV13-1 and J is TRBJ2-4; D may be TRBD1 (5 bases). The receptor was derived from a C3H/HeJ mouse with alopecia areata. Mouse strain MHC haplotype: H2-k. Material: CD4+ T cells sorted from a lymph node. The CDR3 is CASSATANTLYF. Incomplete CDR3 DNA: TGTGCCAGCAGTGCGACAGCAAAC.